This TCR beta chain was captured by sequencing in a study of blood T cell repertoires in COVID-19. In the original workflow: Cell counts per sample came from amplifying reference gene primers. Some clones are missing from TCRdb's copy, which holds only in-frame ones; the method was immunoSEQ multiplex PCR. Clone size and V and J calls were adopted from that table, with D and trimming inferred from the DNA. Among roughly 140,000 clones listed, 84% were seen once. This CDR3 has 16 amino acids. V dropped 5 bases and J dropped 3; count of bases not matched to a gene: 8. Germline V gene lookup returns CDR1 SGHVS and CDR2 FQNEAQ.

The source of this sequence is a human donor in a cohort sampled during active COVID-19. Sequences were obtained from peripheral blood. The chain combines TRBV7-8 with TRBJ1-3, with 9 positions matching TRBD1. The CDR3 is CASSQYSGQGGNTIYF. CDR3 coding DNA: TGTGCCAGCAGCCAATACTCGGGACAGGGTGGAAACACCATATATTTT.